The clone carrying this TCR beta chain was observed a single time. The data were taken from a study of graft-versus-host responses after intestinal transplantation. As for the study in general: In this cohort, recipients had multivisceral, liver-intestinal, or isolated intestinal transplants.

Assay: immunoSEQ multiplex PCR; the TCRdb copy retains only in-frame clones and omits some. Of 85,000 to 100,000 clones listed, about 84% are singletons. This sequence originates from a human patient who received an intestinal transplant, so some T cells may come from the graft donor. The input for sequencing was PBMCs, taken 255 days after intestinal transplant.

CDR3: CASSSSQGANTEAFF. The CDR3 coding sequence is TGCGCCAGCAGCTCCTCACAGGGGGCGAACACTGAAGCTTTCTTT. V usage is TRBV5-1 and J usage is TRBJ1-1; 9 bases are a match to TRBD1. Trimming removed 3 bases from V and 1 base from J; junction bases left unmatched: 4. The CDR3 contains 15 residues. Germline V gene sequence: CDR1 SGHRS, CDR2 YFSETQ.